The 16 T cell receptor beta chains in this list originate from one sample, sequenced in a study of response to subunit inactivated influenza vaccine. MiXCR, run by TCRdb on the RT-PCR reads, gives a single entry per CDR3 protein. The table includes about 160,000 distinct CDR3 sequences, about 10% detected once. The specimen was CD8+ T cells sorted from PBMCs, collected approximately 25 months after vaccination. The receptors shown here come from a man aged 50-75 years who received an inactivated influenza vaccine.

This clonotype was seen repeatedly, ten times or more. The gene calls are TRBV7-6 and TRBJ2-1, with 10 bases matching TRBD2. This CDR3 is built from 15 residues. Germline V gives CDR1 SGHVS, CDR2 FNYEAQ. J lost 4 bases, V lost 5 bases, and 5 bases had no gene match. CDR3 bases: TGTGCCAGCAGCCCGGGACTAGCGCAGTACAATGAGCAGTTCTTC. Translation gives CASSPGLAQYNEQFF.

J is TRBJ1-1 and V is TRBV7-6, with unresolved D. Trimming removed 5 bases at V and 0 bases at J, with 13 bases between. Germline V gene sequence: CDR1 SGHVS, CDR2 FNYEAQ. This CDR3 spans 15 amino acids. CDR3 DNA: TGTGCCAGCAGCCAGGTTACAGACATGAACACTGAAGCTTTCTTT. Residues: CASSQVTDMNTEAFF.

The chain uses TRBV11-2 and TRBJ2-7, with D possibly matching TRBD2 (6 bases). CDR3 size: 14 residues. Germline CDR1 reads SGHAT; CDR2 reads FQNNGV. Trimming removed 1 base at V and 3 bases at J, with 10 bases between. CDR3 in amino acids: CASSLGGTYYEQYF. In nucleotides, the CDR3 is TGTGCCAGCAGCTTAGGAGGGACTTACTACGAGCAGTACTTC.

CDR3 sequence: CASSIEEGHSYEQYF. The CDR3 DNA reads as TGTGCCAGTAGTATTGAGGAGGGGCACTCCTACGAGCAGTACTTC. The chain links TRBV19 to TRBJ2-7; TRBD2 might be the D (6 bases). Germline CDR1 and CDR2: LNHDA and SQIVND (reference sequence). The CDR3 has 15 amino acids. The V end lost 3 bases, the J end lost 0 bases, and 12 bases lay between the germline ends.

This clonotype was counted ten times or more. The rearrangement links TRBV25-1 to TRBJ1-2; unclear D gene. CDR1 and CDR2 (germline): MGHDK, SYGVNS. Trimming shortened V by 10 bases and J by 5 bases, and 17 bases separated the two germline ends. This CDR3 has 13 amino acids. The CDR3 DNA reads TGTGCCACCCTTGGAGTGGTGCCTTATGGCTACACCTTC. Amino acids: CATLGVVPYGYTF.

This clonotype was detected many times. This chain connects TRBV28 to TRBJ2-3; tentatively, D is TRBD2 (6 bases). Germline CDR1 reads MDHEN; CDR2 reads SYDVKM. The CDR3 is 17 amino acids. V was trimmed by 4 bases and J by 2 bases, leaving 19 bases between them. The CDR3 coding sequence is TGTGCCAGCAGTTCCTCCTCGGGGGTCCTATTCACAGATACGCAGTATTTT. Its protein is CASSSSSGVLFTDTQYF.

By share, this clonotype ranks as medium-sized. V is TRBV7-6 and J is TRBJ2-5; 11 bases are shared with TRBD2. The J segment lost 2 bases and the V segment lost 5 bases, leaving 13 bases of the junction unmatched. The CDR3 consists of 18 residues. Germline CDR1 and CDR2: SGHVS and FNYEAQ. DNA of the CDR3: TGTGCCAGCAGCCCCTGGGTTGGGACTAGCGGATTACAAGAGACCCAGTACTTC. It is translated as CASSPWVGTSGLQETQYF.

This clonotype was counted between two and nine times. V and J are TRBV20-1 and TRBJ1-1; D call uncertain. Trimming took off 3 bases at V and 5 bases at J, with 13 bases between the two ends. This CDR3 has 13 amino acids. Germline V gene lookup returns CDR1 DFQATT and CDR2 SNEGSKA (reference sequence). The CDR3 loop is CSASPLIGTEAFF. The CDR3, as DNA: TGCAGTGCTAGTCCCCTAATAGGGACTGAAGCTTTCTTT.

This clonotype was observed a handful of times. The chain couples TRBV29-1 to TRBJ2-6; D perhaps matches TRBD2 (5 bases). V lost 4 bases and J 0 bases, leaving 7 bases between the germline ends. Germline V gene sequence: CDR1 SQVTM, CDR2 ANQGSEA. CDR3 length equals 14 residues. CDR3 sequence (DNA): TGCAGCGTTGTGGGGAGCTCTGGGGCCAACGTCCTGACTTTC. Translation: CSVVGSSGANVLTF.

By sample fraction, this clonotype is medium-sized. The chain recombines TRBV20-1 with TRBJ1-6, with D perhaps matching TRBD1 (5 bases). Trimming left V 0 bases short and J 5 bases short, with 14 bases between. Germline V gene data show CDR1 as DFQATT and CDR2 as SNEGSKA (reference sequence). This CDR3 comprises 16 residues. DNA of the CDR3: TGCAGTGCTAGAGATCTCGCGGGGGGTGATAATTCACCCCTCCACTTT. It specifies CSARDLAGGDNSPLHF.

This clonotype was observed a single time. V gene TRBV13 combines with J gene TRBJ2-3; D might be TRBD2 (5 bases). The CDR3 length is 14 residues. Germline CDR1 and CDR2: PRHDT and FYEKMQ (reference sequence). Trimming cost V 5 bases and J 6 bases, with 15 bases left between them. The chain's CDR3 is CASSKRTPGDTQYF. The CDR3 region has the DNA TGTGCCAGCAGCAAGAGGACGCCGGGGGATACGCAGTATTTT.

The J gene is TRBJ1-1, the V gene TRBV28; D remains unclear. V gave up 1 base and J gave up 2 bases, with 14 bases separating them. The CDR3 sequence is 16 residues long. Germline V CDR1 and CDR2: MDHEN, SYDVKM. In DNA form, the CDR3 reads TGTGCCAGCAGTTTATTGGGGTTTGCGGGAAACACTGAAGCTTTCTTT. It is translated as CASSLLGFAGNTEAFF.

The rearrangement uses TRBV15 and TRBJ2-1; either TRBD1 or TRBD2 may supply D (8 bases each). The CDR3 sequence is 21 residues long. Trimming removed 5 bases at V and 0 bases at J, with 29 bases between. CDR1 LNHNV and CDR2 YYDKDF come from the germline V gene (reference sequence). CDR3: CATSSRIPTGERGSSYNEQFF. The CDR3 coding sequence is TGTGCCACCAGCTCACGAATTCCGACAGGGGAGCGGGGGAGCTCCTACAATGAGCAGTTCTTC.

V gene TRBV5-1 combines with J gene TRBJ1-2, with D possibly TRBD1 on 5 matching bases. V shed 3 bases and J shed 0 bases, with 12 bases lying between them. The CDR3 has 15 amino acids. Germline assignment: CDR1 SGHRS and CDR2 YFSETQ. DNA of the CDR3: TGCGCCAGCAGCTGGGGACGGCTAGCTAACTATGGCTACACCTTC. Residues: CASSWGRLANYGYTF.

The V gene is TRBV7-9, the J gene TRBJ2-7; no reliable D call. Per the germline V gene, CDR1 is SEHNR and CDR2 is FQNEAQ (reference sequence). The CDR3 runs to 15 residues. The V gene lost 5 bases and the J gene lost 3 bases, with 17 bases spanning the gap. CDR3 residues: CASSAFGGGGYEQYF. The CDR3 DNA sequence: TGTGCCAGCAGCGCCTTCGGCGGCGGTGGCTACGAGCAGTACTTC.

This clonotype was observed many times. The chain couples TRBV14 to TRBJ2-2; D gene ambiguous. Per the germline V gene, CDR1 is SGHDN and CDR2 is FVKESK. The length of the CDR3 is 15 residues. Deletions cut 2 bases from V and 2 bases from J, with 9 bases between. CDR3 nucleotides: TGTGCCAGCAGCCAACTTACAGCCAACACCGGGGAGCTGTTTTTT. Translating gives CASSQLTANTGELFF.